One T cell receptor beta chain is described in this entry. This sample is part of a study of blood T cell repertoires in COVID-19. In the study overall: The United States, Italy and Spain were the sources of the acute and convalescent COVID-19 samples.

Profiled with immunoSEQ multiplex PCR; TCRdb holds only in-frame clones, not every one. The table includes fewer than 450,000 clones, 80% to 95% detected once. Cohort 3 recovery required two negative PCRs, clearance, or symptom resolution. This CDR3 is 13 amino acids long. Germline V CDR1 and CDR2: SEHNR, FQNEAQ (reference sequence). Trimming left V 3 bases short and J 4 bases short, with 9 bases between. Sequencing used PBMCs or T cells enriched from blood (not recorded which). The sequence was obtained from a man aged 18 to 29 who had recovered from COVID-19. The V and J genes are TRBV7-9 and TRBJ2-5; D ambiguous. The CDR3, as DNA: TGTGCCAGCAGCTTCTCAGGTGGAGAGACCCAGTACTTC. Encoded protein: CASSFSGGETQYF.